The clone carrying this TCR beta chain was recorded only once. This specimen belongs to a study of cytomegalovirus exposure and HLA in healthy donors. The PCR made use of 60 Vbeta and 13 Jbeta primers. TCRdb's copy holds only in-frame clones and misses some; the assay was immunoSEQ multiplex PCR. The table records about 87,000 clones, over 70% of them present only once. What was sequenced was PBMCs. The sequence was obtained from a man younger than 40 in good health and CMV-seropositive.

The CDR3 sequence is CASRGDSAVYGYTF. The CDR3 DNA reads as TGTGCCAGCAGGGGGGACAGCGCAGTCTATGGCTACACCTTC. This chain connects TRBV2 to TRBJ1-2; the match to TRBD1 covers 7 bases. The V and J ends lost 6 bases and 4 bases, in that order; junction bases with no gene match: 8. CDR3 size: 14 residues. CDR1 and CDR2 from the germline V gene are SNHLY and FYNNEI.